Below, 32 T cell receptor beta chains from the same sample are listed, as sequenced in a study of shared clonotypes between healthy human individuals. Only CD45RO-negative cells positively selected for CCR7 counted as naive CD8 cells, so terminally differentiated effector memory CD45RA+ cells were excluded. Sequenced by immunoSEQ multiplex PCR; TCRdb stores in-frame clones only, minus some. The table shows about 2 million clones, with roughly 94% occurring only once. Sequencing was carried out using naive CD8+ T cells sorted from blood. The receptors originated from a young man in good health.

The V gene is TRBV11-2, the J gene TRBJ2-7, with D perhaps TRBD2 (6 bases). CDR1 and CDR2 (germline): SGHAT, FQNNGV. V dropped 5 bases and J dropped 3 bases, with 17 bases sitting between them. The CDR3 has 15 residues. This CDR3 reads CASSPEPWGDYEQYF. The CDR3 bases are TGTGCCAGCAGCCCCGAACCGTGGGGGGACTACGAGCAGTACTTC. The full variable domain, rest sourced from reference TRBV11-2 and TRBJ2-7, is EAGVAQSPRYKIIEKRQSVAFWCNPISGHATLYWYQQILGQGPKLLIQFQNNGVVDDSQLPKDRFSAERLKGVDSTLKIQPAKLEDSAVYLCASSPEPWGDYEQYFGPGTRLTVT.

The genes are TRBV19 and TRBJ2-7; D is unresolved. Germline assignment: CDR1 LNHDA and CDR2 SQIVND (reference sequence). Trimming left V 5 bases short and J 2 bases short, with 10 bases between. This CDR3 region has 13 residues. The CDR3 DNA sequence: TGTGCCAGTAGTGCTACTACTACCTACGAGCAGTACTTC. Amino acid sequence: CASSATTTYEQYF.

The chain combines TRBV4-1 with TRBJ1-6, with D hard to call. The ends were cut back, 8 bases at V and 10 bases at J, with 15 bases in the middle. This CDR3 is 13 amino acids long. CDR1 is MGHRA and CDR2 is YSYEKL in the germline V gene. The CDR3 DNA reads TGCGCCAGCTCTTACTCGGGAGGGTCACCCCTCCACTTT. It encodes CASSYSGGSPLHF.

The V and J genes are TRBV5-4 and TRBJ2-7; 11 bases align to TRBD1. J lost 7 bases, V lost 10 bases, and 10 bases had no gene match. Germline lookup yields CDR1 SGHNT and CDR2 YYREEE (reference sequence). The CDR3 has 13 residues. The CDR3 nucleotides are TGTGCCGTTCGAGGACAGGGGGCGCGTGAGCAGTACTTC. It translates to CAVRGQGAREQYF.

The chain couples TRBV13 to TRBJ2-3, with D unresolved. The CDR3 covers 13 residues. V was cut by 1 base and J by 5 bases, with 7 bases left in between. Germline loops: CDR1 PRHDT, CDR2 FYEKMQ (reference sequence). The DNA of the CDR3 is TGTGCCAGCAGCTTAGCTCTGCAAGATACGCAGTATTTT. Its protein product is CASSLALQDTQYF.

The genes are TRBV19 and TRBJ1-6, with TRBD1 matching over 7 bases. With V trimmed by 5 bases and J by 5 bases, 6 bases remained unmatched. This CDR3 has 15 amino acids. The germline V gene encodes CDR1 LNHDA and CDR2 SQIVND (reference sequence). The CDR3: CASSPLTGNNSPLHF. The CDR3 nucleotides read TGTGCCAGTAGTCCCCTGACAGGGAATAATTCACCCCTCCACTTT.

This chain connects TRBV9 to TRBJ2-3; D unclear. Germline values: CDR1 SGDLS, CDR2 YYNGEE. CDR3 size: 12 residues. Trimming removed 3 bases from V and 4 bases from J, with 6 bases in between. The CDR3 bases are TGTGCCAGCAGCGCCAGGTCAGATACGCAGTATTTT. This encodes CASSARSDTQYF.

A word on this clone: This sample also contains other DNA sequences that code for the same CDR3. The rearrangement uses TRBV6-1 and TRBJ2-7, with D unclear. Germline V gene sequence: CDR1 MNHNS, CDR2 SASEGT. This CDR3 has 12 amino acids. The V gene lost 0 bases and the J gene lost 2 bases, with 2 bases spanning the gap. CDR3: CASSEAPYEQYF. The CDR3 DNA reads TGTGCCAGCAGTGAAGCGCCCTACGAGCAGTACTTC.

V and J are TRBV28 and TRBJ2-2, with TRBD1 matching over 10 bases. Germline CDR1 MDHEN, CDR2 SYDVKM. The CDR3 contains 15 residues. The V gene end was trimmed by 6 bases and the J gene end by 7 bases; junction bases not matched to a gene: 8. CDR3 residues: CASRETGGAVGELFF. DNA of the CDR3: TGTGCCAGCAGAGAGACAGGGGGCGCCGTCGGGGAGCTGTTTTTT.

The chain is built from TRBV6-5 and TRBJ2-7; 10 bases match TRBD1. V lost 2 bases to trimming and J lost 4 bases; unmatched junction nucleotides: 5. Per germline, CDR1 MNHEY and CDR2 SVGAGI. The CDR3 totals 15 residues. In DNA form, the CDR3 reads TGTGCCAGCAGTTACGCGACAGGGGGCGGTTACGAGCAGTACTTC. It specifies CASSYATGGGYEQYF.

The V call is TRBV5-4, the J call TRBJ2-7; D gene ambiguous. V lost 1 base and J 6 bases, leaving 14 bases between the germline ends. This CDR3 region has 14 residues. Germline CDR1 and CDR2: SGHNT and YYREEE (reference sequence). CDR3 bases: TGTGCCAGCAGCTTGTCCGGTACAAGTCTCGAGCAGTACTTC. Its protein is CASSLSGTSLEQYF.

V is TRBV5-6 and J is TRBJ2-3; D gene uncertain. The V and J ends lost 1 base and 1 base respectively, with 13 bases between them. CDR3 size: 16 residues. Germline V CDR1 and CDR2: SGHDT, YYEEEE. The CDR3, as DNA: TGTGCCAGCAGCTTGTCAAATATGGCCGGCACAGATACGCAGTATTTT. Translating gives CASSLSNMAGTDTQYF.

The V gene is TRBV15, the J gene TRBJ2-1; 11 nucleotides agree with TRBD2. Looked up from germline, CDR1 is LNHNV and CDR2 is YYDKDF (reference sequence). The CDR3 extends over 17 amino acids. V shed 1 base, J shed 5 bases, and the junction held 7 bases outside the gene matches. This chain's CDR3 is CATSRGVLAGGDNEQFF. The DNA for the CDR3 is TGTGCCACCAGCAGAGGCGTTCTAGCGGGGGGAGACAATGAGCAGTTCTTC.

Worth noting for this clone: In the same sample, other DNA sequences code for this CDR3. This rearrangement joins TRBV6-5 to TRBJ2-3; 9 bases align to TRBD2. The CDR3 is 16 amino acids. Germline-derived CDR1 and CDR2 are MNHEY and SVGAGI. V lost 0 bases to trimming and J lost 3 bases; unmatched junction nucleotides: 4. In nucleotides, the CDR3 is TGTGCCAGCAGTTACTCTAGCGGGGGTGGGACAGATACGCAGTATTTT. Translated: CASSYSSGGGTDTQYF.

This chain uses TRBV19 with TRBJ2-5; D tentatively fits TRBD1 or TRBD2 (5 bases each). Per the germline V gene, CDR1 is LNHDA and CDR2 is SQIVND (reference sequence). The V end lost 1 base, the J end lost 5 bases, and 14 bases lay between the germline ends. The CDR3 runs to 15 residues. The CDR3 DNA reads TGTGCCAGTAGTATAGCGTTGGGGACGGCGGAGACCCAGTACTTC. Translating gives CASSIALGTAETQYF.

This rearrangement joins TRBV19 to TRBJ2-3; D ambiguous. Germline assignment: CDR1 LNHDA and CDR2 SQIVND (reference sequence). Trimming removed 5 bases at V and 3 bases at J, with 12 bases between. CDR3 size: 14 residues. The CDR3 DNA reads TGTGCCAGTAGTCCGCTCGAGGAGACAGATACGCAGTATTTT. Translation gives CASSPLEETDTQYF.

V usage is TRBV18 and J usage is TRBJ2-5; possibly TRBD1 for D (6 bases). There are 14 residues in the CDR3. V was shortened by 3 bases and J by 5 bases, with 13 bases between the two germline ends. CDR1 and CDR2 (germline): KGHSH, LQKENI. The chain's CDR3 is CASSPGTWWETQYF. The CDR3 coding sequence is TGTGCCAGCTCACCCGGGACATGGTGGGAGACCCAGTACTTC. The complete variable domain, with remaining parts taken from reference TRBV18 and TRBJ2-5, reads NAGVMQNPRHLVRRRGQEARLRCSPMKGHSHVYWYRQLPEEGLKFMVYLQKENIIDESGMPKERFSAEFPKEGPSILRIQQVVRGDSAAYFCASSPGTWWETQYFGPGTRLLVL.

The rearrangement links TRBV6-1 to TRBJ2-7; TRBD1 matches 10 bases. The V segment lost 6 bases and the J segment 3 bases; nucleotides outside the gene matches: 5. The CDR3 is made up of 14 amino acids. Germline V CDR1 and CDR2: MNHNS, SASEGT. The CDR3 reads CASSRDRGYYEQYF. The CDR3 DNA reads as TGTGCCAGCAGCCGGGACAGGGGTTACTACGAGCAGTACTTC.

The chain has TRBV28 and TRBJ1-4; TRBD1 is a possible D gene (5 bases). Trimming cost V 11 bases and J 8 bases, with 15 bases left between them. This CDR3 is 12 amino acids long. CDR1 is MDHEN, CDR2 SYDVKM, per germline. Here the CDR3 reads CAASGDWEKLFF. DNA of the CDR3: TGTGCCGCCTCCGGGGACTGGGAAAAACTGTTTTTT. Filled out from reference TRBV28 and TRBJ1-4, the complete variable domain reads DVKVTQSSRYLVKRTGEKVFLECVQDMDHENMFWYRQDPGLGLRLIYFSYDVKMKEKGDIPEGYSVSREKKERFSLILESASTNQTSMYLCAASGDWEKLFFGSGTQLSVL.

The chain couples TRBV19 to TRBJ2-7; TRBD1 matches 7 bases. Germline values: CDR1 LNHDA, CDR2 SQIVND (reference sequence). J lost 6 bases, V lost 7 bases, and 12 bases had no gene match. This CDR3 is built from 14 residues. CDR3 bases: TGTGCCAGTACCCCCCGGGCAGGGGGACGCGAGCAGTACTTC. This gives the protein CASTPRAGGREQYF.

The chain has TRBV4-1 and TRBJ1-6; D ambiguous. The CDR3 is 12 residues long. Germline V gives CDR1 MGHRA, CDR2 YSYEKL. Trimming left V 1 base short and J 11 bases short, with 6 bases between. The CDR3 sequence is CASSQGLTPLHF. In DNA form, the CDR3 reads TGCGCCAGCAGCCAAGGTCTGACACCCCTCCACTTT.

The chain recombines TRBV5-1 with TRBJ1-1, with 8 bases lining up with TRBD1. The CDR3 has 16 amino acids. With V trimmed by 2 bases and J by 3 bases, 9 bases remained unmatched. The germline V gene has CDR1 SGHRS and CDR2 YFSETQ. CDR3 sequence reads: CASSFWAGQGHTEAFF. CDR3 DNA: TGCGCCAGCAGCTTTTGGGCCGGACAGGGTCACACTGAAGCTTTCTTT.

The chain is built from TRBV9 and TRBJ2-1, with 9 bases matching TRBD2. V lost 3 bases to trimming and J lost 8 bases; unmatched junction nucleotides: 6. Germline lookup yields CDR1 SGDLS and CDR2 YYNGEE. The length of the CDR3 is 14 residues. The CDR3: CASSAWTSADEQFF. The CDR3 DNA is TGTGCCAGCAGCGCATGGACTAGCGCGGATGAGCAGTTCTTC.

The chain links TRBV30 to TRBJ2-5; D is unclear. The CDR3 runs to 13 residues. V lost 4 bases to trimming and J lost 5 bases, with 14 bases between them. Per germline, CDR1 GTSNPN and CDR2 SVGIG (reference sequence). CDR3 coding DNA: TGTGCCTGGAAAGTATCCGTGGACGAGACCCAGTACTTC. It is translated as CAWKVSVDETQYF.

Written as DNA, the CDR3 is TGTGCCAGCAGCGACCTAACCATGGGGACGGATCCCTACAATGAGCAGTTCTTC. Translation gives CASSDLTMGTDPYNEQFF. V usage is TRBV13 and J usage is TRBJ2-1; TRBD1 or TRBD2 may be the D gene (5 bases each). The ends were cut back, 5 bases at V and 2 bases at J, with 22 bases in the middle. CDR3 length: 18 residues. Germline V gene sequence: CDR1 PRHDT, CDR2 FYEKMQ (reference sequence).

The chain is built from TRBV13 and TRBJ1-1; D is unclear. The V and J ends lost 3 bases and 1 base respectively, with 9 bases between them. Germline values: CDR1 PRHDT, CDR2 FYEKMQ (reference sequence). The CDR3 covers 14 residues. CDR3 sequence reads: CASSLWTGNTEAFF. The CDR3 DNA follows: TGTGCCAGCAGCTTGTGGACCGGGAACACTGAAGCTTTCTTT. Using reference TRBV13 and TRBJ1-1 for the parts outside the CDR3, the full variable domain is AAGVIQSPRHLIKEKRETATLKCYPIPRHDTVYWYQQGPGQDPQFLISFYEKMQSDKGSIPDRFSAQQFSDYHSELNMSSLELGDSALYFCASSLWTGNTEAFFGQGTRLTVV.

CDR3 sequence reads: CASSVRGWETQYF. The CDR3, as DNA: TGTGCCAGCAGCGTACGGGGGTGGGAGACCCAGTACTTC. V is TRBV9 and J is TRBJ2-5; weak D call: TRBD2 (6 bases). The germline V gene encodes CDR1 SGDLS and CDR2 YYNGEE. This CDR3 comprises 13 residues. Trimming shortened V by 1 base and J by 5 bases, and 9 bases separated the two germline ends.

J is TRBJ2-3 and V is TRBV7-8; 10 bases agree with TRBD2. The J segment lost 1 base and the V segment lost 1 base, leaving 8 bases of the junction unmatched. This CDR3 has 18 amino acids. CDR1 and CDR2 from the germline V gene are SGHVS and FQNEAQ. This chain's CDR3 is CASSLGVAGGLGTDTQYF. The CDR3 bases are TGTGCCAGCAGCTTAGGAGTAGCGGGAGGTCTGGGCACAGATACGCAGTATTTT.

This chain uses TRBV10-3 with TRBJ1-5, with D unresolved. The germline gives CDR1 ENHRY, CDR2 SYGVKD. CDR3 size: 13 residues. V lost 10 bases, J lost 1 base, and 11 bases lay in between. The DNA of the CDR3 is TGTGCCACCGCCTGGGAGAGCAATCAGCCCCAGCATTTT. This codes for CATAWESNQPQHF.

In DNA form, the CDR3 reads TGTGCCAGCAATTCAAGGCGGGACATTTACGAGCAGTACTTC. It encodes CASNSRRDIYEQYF. This chain uses TRBV28 with TRBJ2-7; D possibly matches TRBD1 or TRBD2 (6 bases each). Germline V gives CDR1 MDHEN, CDR2 SYDVKM. Trimming pared 7 bases from V and 4 bases from J, leaving 17 bases between. There are 14 residues in the CDR3.

The chain combines TRBV13 with TRBJ2-7; 7 bases align to TRBD1. This CDR3 region has 13 residues. Trimming at V came to 5 bases and at J to 6 bases, leaving 7 bases not matched to a gene. Germline V gene sequence: CDR1 PRHDT, CDR2 FYEKMQ (reference sequence). CDR3 nucleotides: TGTGCCAGCAGCGACGGGACAGACCTCGAGCAGTACTTC. It encodes CASSDGTDLEQYF.

The chain combines TRBV7-9 with TRBJ2-3, with a weak D call TRBD1 (5 bases). The V gene lost 5 bases and the J gene lost 4 bases, with 16 bases spanning the gap. The CDR3 contains 15 residues. Germline CDR1 and CDR2: SEHNR and FQNEAQ (reference sequence). The CDR3 coding sequence is TGTGCCAGCAGCCGACAGACGGAAGGGTCAGATACGCAGTATTTT. Translated: CASSRQTEGSDTQYF. The whole variable domain, remainder taken from reference TRBV7-9 and TRBJ2-3, is DTGVSQNPRHKITKRGQNVTFRCDPISEHNRLYWYRQTLGQGPEFLTYFQNEAQLEKSRLLSDRFSAERPKGSFSTLEIQRTEQGDSAMYLCASSRQTEGSDTQYFGPGTRLTVL.